A single sample is the source of the 30 T cell receptor beta chains below, sequenced in a study of T cell responses to AZD1222 COVID-19 vaccine. The method was immunoSEQ multiplex PCR; TCRdb's version includes in-frame clones alone and lacks a portion of them. The top ten clones hold roughly 5% of a sample with about 160,000 clones, roughly 86% of them seen once. This specimen consisted of peripheral blood, obtained on day 0 of AZD1222 vaccination. The receptor source for this set is an adult in good health.

This chain links TRBV5-6 with TRBJ1-3; 7 bases are shared with TRBD1. The CDR3 is 14 residues long. Germline loops: CDR1 SGHDT, CDR2 YYEEEE. The ends lost 5 bases at V and 0 bases at J; junction bases unmatched: 2. The DNA for the CDR3 is TGTGCCAGCAGGGACAGGAGCTCTGGAAACACCATATATTTT. Translating it yields CASRDRSSGNTIYF.

A single count supports this clone. The V and J genes are TRBV12-3 or TRBV12-4 and TRBJ1-2; no reliable D call. Trimming left V 2 bases short and J 2 bases short, with 6 bases between. This CDR3 region has 13 residues. CDR3 DNA: TGTGCCAGCAGTTTACGCGCGAACTATGGCTACACCTTC. Protein product: CASSLRANYGYTF.

The chain is built from TRBV2 and TRBJ1-2; D remains unclear. Trimming shortened V by 6 bases and J by 2 bases, and 7 bases separated the two germline ends. The CDR3 spans 12 residues. Germline CDR1 SNHLY, CDR2 FYNNEI. The CDR3 bases are TGTGCCAGCAGGCAGGTAAACTATGGCTACACCTTC. Translating gives CASRQVNYGYTF.

The chain employs TRBV4-2 and TRBJ1-1, with D unresolved. The CDR3 loop spans 13 amino acids. V lost 4 bases and J lost 2, with 8 bases in between. The germline V gene encodes CDR1 LGHNA and CDR2 YNFKEQ. CDR3 in DNA: TGTGCCAGCAGCCTTCATAGAAACACTGAAGCTTTCTTT. As protein: CASSLHRNTEAFF.

The V gene is TRBV4-2, the J gene TRBJ1-1, with no clear D. V lost 3 bases to trimming and J lost 4 bases, with 9 bases between them. The CDR3 is 13 amino acids. Germline-derived CDR1 and CDR2 are LGHNA and YNFKEQ. The CDR3 bases are TGTGCCAGCAGCCAGAAGGTGAGCACTGAAGCTTTCTTT. This gives the protein CASSQKVSTEAFF.

The chain is built from TRBV5-3 and TRBJ1-6; weak D call: TRBD1 (5 bases). TRBV5-3 is recorded as an ORF, its role being uncertain. Trimming left V 4 bases short and J 10 bases short, with 15 bases between. The CDR3 loop spans 14 amino acids. This chain's CDR3 is CARSSGRVGSPLHF. DNA for the CDR3: TGTGCCAGAAGCAGTGGCAGGGTTGGATCACCCCTCCACTTT.

V and J are TRBV4-3 and TRBJ2-1; D not resolved. V was clipped by 0 bases and J by 5 bases, with 14 bases between them. The CDR3 is 16 residues long. Germline loops: CDR1 LGHNA, CDR2 YSLEER. CDR3: CASSQDLLLPNNEQFF. The CDR3 region has the DNA TGCGCCAGCAGCCAAGACCTACTACTGCCCAACAATGAGCAGTTCTTC.

This chain links TRBV24-1 with TRBJ2-1, with 7 bases matching TRBD2. Germline V gene lookup returns CDR1 KGHDR and CDR2 SFDVKD. The V segment lost 5 bases and the J segment 9 bases; nucleotides outside the gene matches: 9. The CDR3 spans 14 residues. CDR3 amino acids: CATSVSLASGEQFF. The CDR3 nucleotides are TGTGCCACCAGTGTGTCGTTGGCTAGCGGTGAGCAGTTCTTC.

J is TRBJ2-1 and V is TRBV6-5, with D perhaps matching TRBD1 (5 bases). The germline CDR1 and CDR2 sequences are MNHEY and SVGAGI. The V gene lost 4 bases and the J gene lost 8 bases, with 12 bases spanning the gap. The CDR3 is made up of 13 amino acids. The CDR3: CASSSTGEYEQFF. The CDR3 DNA is TGTGCCAGCAGTTCCACAGGAGAGTATGAGCAGTTCTTC.

This chain links TRBV5-1 with TRBJ2-3; unclear D gene. Per germline, CDR1 SGHRS and CDR2 YFSETQ. The CDR3 is 11 amino acids. V dropped 0 bases and J dropped 10 bases, with 6 bases sitting between them. CDR3 in DNA: TGCGCCAGCAGCTTGGTAGGAGCGCAGTATTTT. Its protein product is CASSLVGAQYF.

This rearrangement joins TRBV21-1 to TRBJ1-5; the tabulated D call, TRBD1, remains unverified against the DNA. TRBV21-1 is deemed a pseudogene. This CDR3 spans 14 amino acids. CDR3 DNA sequence: TGTGCCAGCAGCATAAGGGGATTCGATCAGCCCCAGCATTTT. This gives the protein CASSIRGFDQPQHF.

The chain is built from TRBV19 and TRBJ2-1; 10 bases map to TRBD2. The CDR3 extends over 15 amino acids. Germline CDR1 reads LNHDA; CDR2 reads SQIVND (reference sequence). J gave up 9 bases and V 3 bases, and 8 bases lay outside the gene matches. The CDR3 bases are TGTGCCAGTAGTATCCAGGGTCTAGCGGGAGTTGAGCAGTTCTTC. Protein product: CASSIQGLAGVEQFF.

The rearrangement links TRBV7-8 to TRBJ2-1; the match to TRBD1 covers 9 bases. This CDR3 contains 15 residues. The trim removed 5 bases at V and 2 bases at J, leaving 4 bases unmatched. Germline CDR1 SGHVS, CDR2 FQNEAQ. This CDR3 reads CASSQGQGTYNEQFF. DNA of the CDR3: TGTGCCAGCAGCCAGGGACAGGGAACCTACAATGAGCAGTTCTTC.

The genes are TRBV2 and TRBJ2-7; D may match TRBD1 or TRBD2 (5 bases each). CDR3 length: 16 residues. V lost 1 base, J lost 2 bases, and 15 bases lay in between. The germline V gene encodes CDR1 SNHLY and CDR2 FYNNEI. The DNA for the CDR3 is TGTGCCAGCAGTGAAGATGTGGGACCGCCTCCCTACGAGCAGTACTTC. This encodes CASSEDVGPPPYEQYF.

In its sample, this clone was seen a few times. The chain combines TRBV5-1 with TRBJ1-1, with D tentatively TRBD1 (6 bases). CDR1 and CDR2 (germline): SGHRS, YFSETQ. The CDR3 is made up of 13 amino acids. The V gene lost 4 bases and the J gene lost 1 base, with 8 bases spanning the gap. CDR3 protein: CASSNRENTEAFF. The CDR3 DNA is TGCGCCAGCAGCAACAGGGAGAACACTGAAGCTTTCTTT.

The chain links TRBV28 to TRBJ2-7, with D possibly TRBD2 on 5 matching bases. The CDR3 is made up of 15 amino acids. The germline gives CDR1 MDHEN, CDR2 SYDVKM. Trimming removed 6 bases at V and 5 bases at J, with 20 bases between. The CDR3 coding sequence is TGTGCCAGCAGCAAAGTAGTTGGGAGTAGGAACGAGCAGTACTTC. Residues: CASSKVVGSRNEQYF. The full variable domain, its missing parts supplied by reference TRBV28 and TRBJ2-7, is DVKVTQSSRYLVKRTGEKVFLECVQDMDHENMFWYRQDPGLGLRLIYFSYDVKMKEKGDIPEGYSVSREKKERFSLILESASTNQTSMYLCASSKVVGSRNEQYFGPGTRLTVT.

The V and J genes are TRBV7-3 and TRBJ2-1; TRBD2 matches at 7 bases. The germline CDR1 and CDR2 sequences are SGHTA and FQGTGA. Trimming cost V 3 bases and J 7 bases; bases outside gene matches: 6. CDR3 size: 14 residues. For the CDR3, the DNA is TGTGCCAGCAGCTTGGGCGGGGGTGGTAATGAGCAGTTCTTC. This encodes CASSLGGGGNEQFF.

The chain couples TRBV12-3 or TRBV12-4 to TRBJ1-2; D is unresolved. The V gene lost 7 bases and the J gene lost 12 bases, with 21 bases spanning the gap. The CDR3 extends over 13 amino acids. The CDR3 reads CASTERRTSAHTF. The CDR3 nucleotides are TGTGCCAGCACCGAGAGGAGGACCTCGGCCCACACCTTC.

This sequence joins TRBV2 and TRBJ1-5; D not resolved. The V and J ends lost 5 bases and 1 base respectively, with 3 bases between them. This CDR3 region has 12 residues. Germline loops: CDR1 SNHLY, CDR2 FYNNEI. The CDR3 nucleotides read TGTGCCAGCAGTCAGAGCAATCAGCCCCAGCATTTT. Protein sequence: CASSQSNQPQHF.

The chain couples TRBV28 to TRBJ2-6; D is unresolved. The CDR3 contains 15 residues. In germline, CDR1 is MDHEN, CDR2 SYDVKM. The ends were cut back, 4 bases at V and 1 base at J, with 8 bases in the middle. The CDR3 sequence is CASSSVLSGANVLTF. The CDR3 coding sequence is TGTGCCAGCAGTTCGGTGCTATCTGGGGCCAACGTCCTGACTTTC.

The rearrangement links TRBV2 to TRBJ2-7; 9 bases map to TRBD1. This CDR3 has 13 amino acids. V shed 6 bases, J shed 6 bases, and the junction held 6 bases outside the gene matches. The germline V gene encodes CDR1 SNHLY and CDR2 FYNNEI. The CDR3 DNA reads TGTGCCAGCAGCAGGGACAGGGAAACCGAGCAGTACTTC. This codes for CASSRDRETEQYF.

The chain is built from TRBV19 and TRBJ2-3; 11 bases agree with TRBD2. With V trimmed by 0 bases and J by 2 bases, 7 bases remained unmatched. This CDR3 region has 18 residues. CDR1 and CDR2 from the germline V gene are LNHDA and SQIVND (reference sequence). Here the CDR3 DNA reads TGTGCCAGTAGTATAGATTTGCCTAGCGGGAGGACCACAGATACGCAGTATTTT. The encoded protein is CASSIDLPSGRTTDTQYF. Complete variable domain (other parts from reference TRBV19 and TRBJ2-3): DGGITQSPKYLFRKEGQNVTLSCEQNLNHDAMYWYRQDPGQGLRLIYYSQIVNDFQKGDIAEGYSVSREKKESFPLTVTSAQKNPTAFYLCASSIDLPSGRTTDTQYFGPGTRLTVL.

This chain links TRBV11-2 with TRBJ1-5; tentatively, D is TRBD1 (5 bases). In germline, CDR1 is SGHAT, CDR2 FQNNGV. The CDR3 covers 14 residues. V lost 0 bases to trimming and J lost 7 bases, with 10 bases between them. CDR3 DNA: TGTGCCAGCAGCTTAGATAAGGGGACGCAGCCCCAGCATTTT. Amino acids: CASSLDKGTQPQHF.

This clone was observed a handful of times. The rearrangement uses TRBV1 and TRBJ2-5; the table's D call, TRBD2, has no DNA check behind it. TRBV1 is annotated as a pseudogene. The length of the CDR3 is 20 residues. CDR3 bases: TGCACCAGCAGCCGGCCGGGACTAGCGGACGGTGGGGACCGCGGAGAGACCCAGTACTTC. It codes for CTSSRPGLADGGDRGETQYF.

For the CDR3, the DNA is TGCAGCGCCGGGAGGGACAGCTATGGCTACACCTTC. It codes for CSAGRDSYGYTF. The chain links TRBV29-1 to TRBJ1-2; 7 bases fit TRBD1. V dropped 7 bases and J dropped 4; count of bases not matched to a gene: 6. There are 12 residues in the CDR3. Germline CDR1 is SQVTM and CDR2 is ANQGSEA. The full variable domain, its missing parts supplied by reference TRBV29-1 and TRBJ1-2, is SAVISQKPSRDICQRGTSLTIQCQVDSQVTMMFWYRQQPGQSLTLIATANQGSEATYESGFVIDKFPISRPNLTFSTLTVSNMSPEDSSIYLCSAGRDSYGYTFGSGTRLTVV.

This chain links TRBV12-3 or TRBV12-4 with TRBJ1-5; D is undetermined. CDR3 size: 13 residues. V gave up 3 bases and J gave up 9 bases, with 12 bases separating them. DNA of the CDR3: TGTGCCAGCAGTTTGCAGAGTAGACGGCCCCAGCATTTT. It specifies CASSLQSRRPQHF.

The CDR3 DNA follows: TGTGCCAGCAGTTTCGTATATTCACCCCTCCACTTT. It encodes CASSFVYSPLHF. This chain connects TRBV28 to TRBJ1-6, with D unclear. Germline V gene data show CDR1 as MDHEN and CDR2 as SYDVKM. The CDR3 sequence is 12 residues long. V gave up 3 bases and J gave up 8 bases, with 5 bases separating them.

The chain is built from TRBV7-8 and TRBJ1-1; 10 bases line up with TRBD1. The CDR3 has 15 amino acids. The germline V gene has CDR1 SGHVS and CDR2 FQNEAQ. V dropped 3 bases and J dropped 7; count of bases not matched to a gene: 8. The CDR3 coding sequence is TGTGCCAGCAGCTTTACCCGGGACAGGGGCATTGAAGCTTTCTTT. Its protein product is CASSFTRDRGIEAFF. Drawing the rest from reference TRBV7-8 and TRBJ1-1, the complete variable domain is GAGVSQSPRYKVAKRGQDVALRCDPISGHVSLFWYQQALGQGPEFLTYFQNEAQLDKSGLPSDRFFAERPEGSVSTLKIQRTQQEDSAVYLCASSFTRDRGIEAFFGQGTRLTVV.

This chain connects TRBV2 to TRBJ1-2; maybe TRBD1 (6 bases). Between the trimmed V and J ends, which lost 1 base and 4 bases, there was a span of 10 bases. This CDR3 has 14 residues. Germline V gene sequence: CDR1 SNHLY, CDR2 FYNNEI. CDR3 DNA sequence: TGTGCCAGCAGTGAAGGGACAGTCCTCTATGGCTACACCTTC. Its translation is CASSEGTVLYGYTF.

The V and J genes are TRBV30 and TRBJ1-5, with no clear D. Trimming removed 0 bases from V and 4 bases from J, with 10 bases in between. This CDR3 region has 14 residues. Germline values: CDR1 GTSNPN, CDR2 SVGIG (reference sequence). DNA of the CDR3: TGTGCCTGGAGTGTCGGACTAGGGAATCAGCCCCAGCATTTT. This codes for CAWSVGLGNQPQHF.